This TCR beta chain is drawn from a study of molecular identifiers for immune sequencing clone quantification. Germline CDR1 reads SEHNR; CDR2 reads FQNEAQ (reference sequence). V lost 0 bases and J 0 bases, leaving 8 bases between the germline ends. There are 15 residues in the CDR3. This clonotype was seen repeatedly, ten times or more. Its cognate antigen is unknown. A CD8+CD4-CCR7+CD45RA+ gate was used to sort naive CD8 T cells. Bulk TCR libraries were made with methods that had been previously described and with listed TCR primers. TCRdb re-derived calls from the PCR reads in MiXCR, one entry per CDR3 protein. The data show approximately 97,000 distinct CDR3 sequences, approximately 25% seen once. Overall study results and limits: Spiked Jurkat TCR RNA from one cell was reportedly detectable among 950,000 to 1,000,000 naive cells. Clonotypes surpassing 20 RNA copies contained over 98% of effector molecules, versus under 1% in naive cells.

Sequencing was carried out using naive CD8+ T cells from blood, with Jurkat cell RNA spiked in. The subset was: FACS-sorted CD8+CD4-CCR7+CD45RA+ naive T cells. The receptor's source is a human donor in good health. Some libraries in this study had Jurkat cell RNA spiked in. J is TRBJ1-2 and V is TRBV7-9; D is ambiguous. The CDR3 loop is CASSLAAAANYGYTF. CDR3 coding DNA: TGTGCCAGCAGCTTAGCGGCGGCAGCTAACTATGGCTACACCTTC.